The 22 T cell receptor beta chains below were found in one sample sequenced in a study of post-analysis software for immune sequencing data. Study-level results: Roughly 5 TRBV segments occurring more often in patients than controls included TRBV5-6, TRBV5-1 and TRBV20-1.

The TCR beta cDNA libraries contained unique molecular identifiers. TCRdb used MiXCR to reprocess the PCR reads, holding one entry per CDR3 protein. The sample includes hundreds of thousands of distinct CDR3 sequences, around 27% of them seen just once. What these receptors recognize is not known. The sample consisted of blood. The receptors originated from a girl aged 5-17 years with multiple sclerosis.

The chain joins TRBV28 to TRBJ2-6; the match to TRBD2 covers 11 bases. This CDR3 has 18 amino acids. V lost 6 bases and J lost 3; bases outside the gene matches: 10. In germline, CDR1 is MDHEN, CDR2 SYDVKM. CDR3 loop: CASRRPGTSGGGANVLTF. DNA of the CDR3: TGTGCCAGCAGGAGACCCGGGACTAGCGGTGGTGGGGCCAACGTCCTGACTTTC.

The chain employs TRBV5-1 and TRBJ2-6; maybe TRBD2 (7 bases). V was clipped by 3 bases and J by 8 bases, with 12 bases between them. This CDR3 has 14 residues. The germline V gene has CDR1 SGHRS and CDR2 YFSETQ. The CDR3 reads CASSSTGTTNVLTF. CDR3 DNA: TGCGCCAGCAGCTCAACAGGGACTACCAACGTCCTGACTTTC.

J is TRBJ2-3 and V is TRBV12-3 or TRBV12-4; 8 nucleotides match TRBD1. CDR3 length: 15 amino acids. The junction had 13 bases not matched to a gene; V was cut back by 7 bases and J by 7 bases. Written as DNA, the CDR3 is TGTGCCAGCACCCCGCGACAGGGGATGAGGTATACGCAGTATTTT. Protein sequence: CASTPRQGMRYTQYF.

The rearrangement joins TRBV20-1 to TRBJ1-5; D is uncertain. V gave up 1 base and J gave up 0 bases, with 10 bases separating them. Per the germline V gene, CDR1 is DFQATT and CDR2 is SNEGSKA (reference sequence). The CDR3 loop spans 15 amino acids. In DNA, the CDR3 is TGCAGTGCTAGAGTTCTGATAGATAGCAATCAGCCCCAGCATTTT. Its protein product is CSARVLIDSNQPQHF.

The chain links TRBV20-1 to TRBJ2-1, with TRBD2 matching 9 bases. Trimming cost V 5 bases and J 4 bases; bases outside gene matches: 6. Germline lookup yields CDR1 DFQATT and CDR2 SNEGSKA (reference sequence). The length of the CDR3 is 14 residues. As DNA, the CDR3 is TGCAGTGCTTCACTAGCGGGTGAATACAATGAGCAGTTCTTC. Protein: CSASLAGEYNEQFF.

This clonotype has more than one count but fewer than ten. The chain has TRBV24-1 and TRBJ2-6; D perhaps matches TRBD1 (6 bases). Germline V lookup: CDR1 KGHDR, CDR2 SFDVKD. The length of the CDR3 is 16 residues. Trimming took 6 bases from V and 2 from J, leaving 13 bases between them. CDR3 in DNA: TGTGCCACCAGTCGTTCAGGGGTGGCTGGGGCCAACGTCCTGACTTTC. Translation: CATSRSGVAGANVLTF.

The chain couples TRBV12-3 or TRBV12-4 to TRBJ2-1; TRBD2 matches 12 bases. V lost 5 bases and J lost 6; bases outside the gene matches: 5. This CDR3 is 15 amino acids long. This CDR3 is CASSASGREGNEQFF. Here the CDR3 DNA reads TGTGCCAGCAGTGCTAGCGGGAGGGAAGGCAATGAGCAGTTCTTC.

In this sample, this clonotype turned up once. The rearrangement uses TRBV20-1 and TRBJ2-3; 10 bases line up with TRBD2. The germline CDR1 and CDR2 sequences are DFQATT and SNEGSKA (reference sequence). Germline trimming cut 3 bases from V and 4 bases from J; bases unmatched to any gene: 13. This CDR3 region has 17 residues. DNA for the CDR3: TGCAGTGCTAGCGGGGGTAGCGGGGGGACCGCCGCAGATACGCAGTATTTT. Protein product: CSASGGSGGTAADTQYF.

This clonotype occurred a few times. J is TRBJ2-4 and V is TRBV11-2; possible D gene TRBD2, 6 bases. Germline V gives CDR1 SGHAT, CDR2 FQNNGV. V lost 6 bases and J 0 bases, leaving 15 bases between the germline ends. The CDR3 is 16 residues long. CDR3 DNA sequence: TGTGCCAGCAGTTCAGTAGCGGACCTAGCCAAAAACATTCAGTACTTC. Its protein product is CASSSVADLAKNIQYF.

This clonotype was recorded a few times. The rearrangement uses TRBV20-1 and TRBJ1-2; maybe TRBD1 (5 bases). Germline CDR1 reads DFQATT; CDR2 reads SNEGSKA (reference sequence). The V end was cut by 6 bases, the J end by 0 bases, with 17 bases between. The CDR3 length is 15 residues. For the CDR3, the DNA is TGCAGTGCCCGGGACCTAATCCTCGCTAACTATGGCTACACCTTC. It codes for CSARDLILANYGYTF.

The chain is built from TRBV20-1 and TRBJ2-3; 7 bases are shared with TRBD2. The CDR3 is 12 amino acids. Germline CDR1 and CDR2: DFQATT and SNEGSKA (reference sequence). CDR3 loop: CSGGGGPDTQYF. The CDR3 DNA sequence: TGCAGCGGCGGCGGGGGACCAGATACGCAGTATTTT.

This clonotype has only a few counts. This rearrangement joins TRBV28 to TRBJ2-7; weak D call: TRBD2 (6 bases). The CDR3 contains 16 residues. V was trimmed by 4 bases and J by 3 bases, leaving 19 bases between them. The V gene's germline CDR1 is MDHEN and CDR2 SYDVKM. CDR3 loop: CASSSVTPSRDYEQYF. The DNA for the CDR3 is TGTGCCAGCAGTTCCGTTACCCCCTCGCGGGACTACGAGCAGTACTTC.

This clonotype was seen many times. The chain employs TRBV24-1 and TRBJ1-5; tentatively, D is TRBD1 (5 bases). Germline CDR1 reads KGHDR; CDR2 reads SFDVKD. There are 13 residues in the CDR3. V was shortened by 7 bases and J by 1 base, with 7 bases between the two germline ends. DNA for the CDR3: TGTGCCACCAGCCGGGACAGCAATCAGCCCCAGCATTTT. Its protein is CATSRDSNQPQHF.

The CDR3 DNA follows: TGTGCCAGCAGTTACATGGCGGGAATGCCAGATACGCAGTATTTT. Translating it yields CASSYMAGMPDTQYF. This chain joins TRBV6-2 or TRBV6-3 and TRBJ2-3; TRBD2 is a possible D gene (6 bases). In germline, CDR1 is MNHEY, CDR2 SVGEGT. Trimming removed 2 bases from V and 4 bases from J, with 13 bases in between. There are 15 residues in the CDR3.

The rearrangement links TRBV4-2 to TRBJ1-5, with a possible D match to TRBD1 (5 bases). Germline lookup yields CDR1 LGHNA and CDR2 YNFKEQ. This CDR3 has 15 amino acids. Trimming left V 6 bases short and J 0 bases short, with 12 bases between. CDR3 sequence (DNA): TGTGCCAGCAGTCCTATGACAGCTAGCAATCAGCCCCAGCATTTT. Translation: CASSPMTASNQPQHF.

The chain joins TRBV6-2 or TRBV6-3 to TRBJ1-5, with TRBD1 matching over 11 bases. The germline gives CDR1 MNHEY, CDR2 SVGEGT. This CDR3 has 15 amino acids. Trimming took 10 bases from V and 2 from J; bases not matched to a gene: 7. The CDR3 DNA sequence: TGTGCCACCGAAAGGACAGGGGGCGGCAATCAGCCCCAGCATTTT. This gives the protein CATERTGGGNQPQHF.

This chain joins TRBV5-1 and TRBJ2-3; D may be TRBD2 (5 bases). The CDR3 length is 18 residues. V was shortened by 4 bases and J by 0 bases, with 21 bases between the two germline ends. Germline CDR1 and CDR2: SGHRS and YFSETQ. CDR3 region: CASSRARDHFSSTDTQYF. CDR3 in DNA: TGCGCCAGCAGCCGGGCCCGGGATCACTTCTCTAGCACAGATACGCAGTATTTT.

V is TRBV6-6 and J is TRBJ1-5; D gene ambiguous. Germline loops: CDR1 MNHNY, CDR2 SVGAGI (reference sequence). The ends were cut back, 2 bases at V and 5 bases at J, with 13 bases in the middle. The CDR3 runs to 15 residues. Here the CDR3 DNA reads TGTGCCAGCAGTTACGGAGGGTTTAAGGATCAGCCCCAGCATTTT. Residues: CASSYGGFKDQPQHF.

This clonotype came up a few times. V gene TRBV29-1 combines with J gene TRBJ1-2, with unresolved D. The CDR3 runs 11 residues. From germline, CDR1 is SQVTM and CDR2 ANQGSEA. V lost 5 bases to trimming and J lost 6 bases, with 10 bases between them. CDR3 nucleotides: TGCAGCGTTTTAAATGGGGATGGCTACACCTTC. Translating it yields CSVLNGDGYTF.

In its sample, this clonotype was seen a few times. V is TRBV7-8 and J is TRBJ2-1; 10 bases map to TRBD2. From germline, CDR1 is SGHVS and CDR2 FQNEAQ. J gave up 4 bases and V 5 bases, and 17 bases lay outside the gene matches. The CDR3 has 19 amino acids. The CDR3 DNA follows: TGTGCCAGCAGCCGAGAAGAAGTTCTAGCGGGGGCCTTGTACAATGAGCAGTTCTTC. Translation: CASSREEVLAGALYNEQFF.

V usage is TRBV4-1 and J usage is TRBJ2-2; 9 bases are a match to TRBD1. V lost 0 bases to trimming and J lost 6 bases; unmatched junction nucleotides: 2. Germline CDR1 and CDR2: MGHRA and YSYEKL. This CDR3 has 15 residues. The chain's CDR3 is CASSQEGQGSGELFF. In DNA form, the CDR3 reads TGCGCCAGCAGCCAAGAAGGACAGGGGTCCGGGGAGCTGTTTTTT.

The chain carries TRBV28 and TRBJ2-1; D may be TRBD2 (7 bases). The germline V and J ends were trimmed by 6 bases and 7 bases, with 13 bases remaining between them. The CDR3 spans 13 residues. The germline V gene encodes CDR1 MDHEN and CDR2 SYDVKM. DNA for the CDR3: TGTGCCAGCAGACTAGGGGGGGGAAATGAGCAGTTCTTC. It translates to CASRLGGGNEQFF.